This record covers a single TCR beta chain. The antigen remains undetermined. This specimen belongs to a study of shared clonotypes between healthy human individuals. Trimming took 3 bases from V and 4 from J, leaving 19 bases between them. Germline V gene sequence: CDR1 SGHRS, CDR2 YFSETQ. The CDR3 consists of 16 residues. Each cell subset's genomic DNA was divided evenly among several immunoSEQ plates. Clones were read by immunoSEQ multiplex PCR, and TCRdb kept only the in-frame ones, dropping some. This repertoire shows 2 million to 3 million clones, under 95% found once; its top ten account for about 0.38%. Study outcomes and limitations: Researchers sampled only blood; tissue repertoires likely differ. At large depth, rarefaction still showed sorted-subset sequencing to be incomplete.

The sequenced sample consisted of naive CD4+ T cells from PBMCs. Subset given: CD45RA+ positively selected. This clonotype was sampled from a man younger than 35 in good health. Some clones in this sample may be carry-over from other donors' samples. This chain links TRBV5-1 with TRBJ1-2; D gene uncertain. The CDR3 sequence is CASSSSQAGRPYGYTF. In DNA form, the CDR3 reads TGCGCCAGCAGCTCTAGTCAAGCAGGACGACCCTATGGCTACACCTTC.